The 2 T cell receptor beta chains below all came from one sample that was sequenced in a study of blood T cell repertoires in COVID-19. The data were produced by immunoSEQ multiplex PCR, yet TCRdb's version contains in-frame clones alone and is incomplete. The table shows around 110,000 clones, with 85% occurring only once. Sequences were obtained from peripheral blood. The origin of the receptors is a man aged 40-50 years with acute or convalescent COVID-19.

The rearrangement uses TRBV7-6 and TRBJ2-7; tentatively, D is TRBD2 (6 bases). Looked up from germline, CDR1 is SGHVS and CDR2 is FNYEAQ. The CDR3 has 15 residues. Trimming took off 5 bases at V and 1 base at J, with 15 bases between the two ends. In DNA, the CDR3 is TGTGCCAGCAGCGTCGAGACTAGTTCGTCCTACGAGCAGTACTTC. Encoded protein: CASSVETSSSYEQYF. Full variable domain (missing parts from reference TRBV7-6 and TRBJ2-7): GAGVSQSPRYKVTKRGQDVALRCDPISGHVSLYWYRQALGQGPEFLTYFNYEAQQDKSGLPNDRFSAERPEGSISTLTIQRTEQRDSAMYRCASSVETSSSYEQYFGPGTRLTVT.

The chain has TRBV3-1 (or the pseudogene TRBV3-2) and TRBJ2-5; 12 bases fit TRBD2. V dropped 0 bases and J dropped 5; count of bases not matched to a gene: 10. Germline V gene lookup returns CDR1 LGHDT and CDR2 YNNKEL (reference sequence). CDR3 size: 18 residues. The CDR3 loop is CASSQDRASGGALETQYF. CDR3 nucleotide sequence: TGTGCCAGCAGCCAAGATCGGGCTAGCGGGGGGGCCTTGGAGACCCAGTACTTC.